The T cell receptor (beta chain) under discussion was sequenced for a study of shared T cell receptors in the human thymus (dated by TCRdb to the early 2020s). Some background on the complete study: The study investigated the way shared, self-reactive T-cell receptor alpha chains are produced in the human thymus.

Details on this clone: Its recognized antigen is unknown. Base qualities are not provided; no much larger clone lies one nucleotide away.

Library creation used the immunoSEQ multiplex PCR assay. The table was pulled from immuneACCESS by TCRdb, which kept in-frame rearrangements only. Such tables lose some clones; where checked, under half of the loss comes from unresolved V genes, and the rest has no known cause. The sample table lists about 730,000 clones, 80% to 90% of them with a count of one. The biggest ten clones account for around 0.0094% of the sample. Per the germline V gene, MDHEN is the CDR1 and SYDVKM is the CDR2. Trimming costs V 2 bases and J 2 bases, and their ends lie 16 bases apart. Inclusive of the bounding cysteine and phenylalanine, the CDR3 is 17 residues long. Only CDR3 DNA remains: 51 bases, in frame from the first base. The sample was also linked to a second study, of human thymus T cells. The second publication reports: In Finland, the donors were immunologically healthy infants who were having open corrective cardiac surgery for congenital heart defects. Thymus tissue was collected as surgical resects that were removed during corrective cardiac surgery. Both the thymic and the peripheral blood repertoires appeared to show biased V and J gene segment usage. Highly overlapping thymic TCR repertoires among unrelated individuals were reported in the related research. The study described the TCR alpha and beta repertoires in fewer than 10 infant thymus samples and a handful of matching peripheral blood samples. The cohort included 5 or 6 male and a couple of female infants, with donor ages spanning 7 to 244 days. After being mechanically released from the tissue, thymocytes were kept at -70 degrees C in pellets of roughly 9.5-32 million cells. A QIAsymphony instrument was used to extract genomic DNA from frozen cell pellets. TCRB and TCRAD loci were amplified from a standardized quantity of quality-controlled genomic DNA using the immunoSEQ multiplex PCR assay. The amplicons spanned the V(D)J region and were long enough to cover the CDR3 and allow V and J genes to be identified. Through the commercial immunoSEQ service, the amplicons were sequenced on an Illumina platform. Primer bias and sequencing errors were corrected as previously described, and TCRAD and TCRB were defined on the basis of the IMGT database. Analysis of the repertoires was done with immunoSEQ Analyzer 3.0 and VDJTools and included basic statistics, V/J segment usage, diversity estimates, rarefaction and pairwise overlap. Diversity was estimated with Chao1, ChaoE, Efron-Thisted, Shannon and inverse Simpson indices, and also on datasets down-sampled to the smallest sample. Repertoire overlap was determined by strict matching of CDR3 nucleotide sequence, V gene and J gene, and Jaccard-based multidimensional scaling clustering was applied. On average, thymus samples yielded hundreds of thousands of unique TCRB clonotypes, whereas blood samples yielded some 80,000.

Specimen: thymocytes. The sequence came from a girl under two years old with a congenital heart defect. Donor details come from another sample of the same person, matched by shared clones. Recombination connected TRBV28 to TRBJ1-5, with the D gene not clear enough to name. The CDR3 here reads CASSLLLREARNQPQHF. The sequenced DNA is TGTGCCAGCAGTTTACTCCTCCGGGAGGCACGCAATCAGCCCCAGCATTTT. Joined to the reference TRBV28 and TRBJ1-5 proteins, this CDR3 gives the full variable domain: DVKVTQSSRYLVKRTGEKVFLECVQDMDHENMFWYRQDPGLGLRLIYFSYDVKMKEKGDIPEGYSVSREKKERFSLILESASTNQTSMYLCASSLLLREARNQPQHFGDGTRLSIL.